Following are 20 T cell receptor beta chains from one sample sequenced in a study of T cells in Graves' hyperthyroidism and ophthalmopathy. The source material, RNA transcripts, was used to amplify TCR beta CDR3 regions. First-round RT-PCR of the TCR CDR3 relied on the HTBI primer set. TCRdb re-called the multiplex PCR reads through MiXCR, storing one row per CDR3 protein. The sample includes about 600,000 distinct CDR3 sequences, 16% of them seen just once. The specimen was blood. Receptor source: a woman between 40 and 55 years old with Graves' ophthalmopathy.

This chain uses TRBV4-1 with TRBJ1-6; D possibly corresponds to TRBD1 (6 bases). Trimming stripped 5 bases from V and 9 bases from J, with 17 bases between. The CDR3 is 15 residues long. Per the germline V gene, CDR1 is MGHRA and CDR2 is YSYEKL. This chain's CDR3 is CASSKTQSQGSPLHF. The CDR3 DNA is TGCGCCAGCAGCAAAACTCAGTCACAGGGTTCACCCCTCCACTTT.

The table lists this clonotype with a few counts. The chain has TRBV6-2 or TRBV6-3 and TRBJ2-3; possible D gene TRBD2, 5 bases. The CDR3 is 17 residues long. Trimming removed 0 bases at V and 2 bases at J, with 15 bases between. Germline V CDR1 and CDR2: MNHEY, SVGEGT. The CDR3 region has the DNA TGTGCCAGCAGTTACTCAACCCGGGGATTAACCACAGATACGCAGTATTTT. Encoded protein: CASSYSTRGLTTDTQYF.

The chain uses TRBV11-2 and TRBJ1-2; 12 bases match TRBD1. Trimming removed 5 bases from V and 7 bases from J; junction bases left unmatched: 8. CDR1 is SGHAT, CDR2 FQNNGV, per germline. The CDR3 has 15 amino acids. CDR3 sequence reads: CASSLTGTGGSGYTF. In DNA form, the CDR3 reads TGTGCCAGCAGCCTTACCGGGACAGGGGGCTCTGGCTACACCTTC.

The J gene is TRBJ2-4, the V gene TRBV10-1, with D possibly being TRBD1 or TRBD2 (5 bases each). V was clipped by 6 bases and J by 0 bases, with 18 bases between them. The CDR3 sequence is 17 residues long. In germline, CDR1 is WNHNN, CDR2 SYGVQD (reference sequence). CDR3 sequence (DNA): TGCGCCAGCAGACCCGAGAAGCCGGGGCGAGCCAAAAACATTCAGTACTTC. Its translation is CASRPEKPGRAKNIQYF.

The gene calls are TRBV13 and TRBJ2-7; 7 nucleotides agree with TRBD2. Germline V gives CDR1 PRHDT, CDR2 FYEKMQ (reference sequence). The CDR3 sequence is 15 residues long. With 5 bases clipped from V and 4 bases from J, the junction kept 11 bases outside the gene matches. CDR3 residues: CASSPRRPGGYEQYF. The CDR3 region has the DNA TGTGCCAGCAGCCCTCGTCGTCCGGGAGGTTACGAGCAGTACTTC.

This clonotype occurred many times. The chain employs TRBV28 and TRBJ2-2; 8 bases match TRBD2. Trimming took 3 bases from V and 14 from J; bases not matched to a gene: 2. Per germline, CDR1 MDHEN and CDR2 SYDVKM. The CDR3 contains 11 residues. As DNA, the CDR3 is TGTGCCAGCAGTTTCGGGAGGGGACTGTTTTTT. This encodes CASSFGRGLFF.

The chain recombines TRBV6-1 with TRBJ2-3; tentatively, D is TRBD2 (7 bases). The V end was cut by 8 bases, the J end by 7 bases, with 25 bases between. CDR3 length equals 16 residues. Germline V gives CDR1 MNHNS, CDR2 SASEGT. Written as DNA, the CDR3 is TGTGCCAGCCTGACGGCGCGGGGGCGGCCGAGGAATACGCAGTATTTT. Its protein is CASLTARGRPRNTQYF.

This clonotype was detected a few times. The chain is built from TRBV6-5 and TRBJ1-1; D gene uncertain. The CDR3 extends over 17 amino acids. Looked up from germline, CDR1 is MNHEY and CDR2 is SVGAGI. Trimming took off 0 bases at V and 0 bases at J, with 14 bases between the two ends. The chain's CDR3 is CASSYSIKGGMNTEAFF. CDR3 sequence (DNA): TGTGCCAGCAGTTACTCGATTAAGGGAGGCATGAACACTGAAGCTTTCTTT.

The chain employs TRBV12-3 or TRBV12-4 and TRBJ2-7, with a possible D match to TRBD2 (5 bases). This CDR3 has 13 residues. Between the trimmed V and J ends, which lost 6 bases and 3 bases, there was a span of 12 bases. This CDR3 reads CASRVGLYYEQYF. The CDR3 DNA sequence: TGTGCCAGCAGGGTAGGACTCTACTACGAGCAGTACTTC.

This clonotype was seen a handful of times. For the CDR3, the DNA is TGTGCCAGCAGTTCCCGATTGCGACGGGCCGGGGAGCTGTTTTTT. Its translation is CASSSRLRRAGELFF. The chain carries TRBV28 and TRBJ2-2; D gene unclear. Per the germline V gene, CDR1 is MDHEN and CDR2 is SYDVKM. This CDR3 has 15 amino acids. V was trimmed by 4 bases and J by 6 bases, leaving 15 bases between them.

This clonotype was counted many times. V and J are TRBV20-1 and TRBJ1-5; a possible D gene is TRBD1 (6 bases). The CDR3 loop spans 14 amino acids. CDR1 and CDR2 (germline): DFQATT, SNEGSKA (reference sequence). V was cut by 6 bases and J by 4 bases, with 16 bases left in between. In nucleotides, the CDR3 is TGCAGTGCGTGGACAGTTGGGGGAAATCAGCCCCAGCATTTT. It yields the protein CSAWTVGGNQPQHF.

This clonotype showed up just a few times. This chain links TRBV7-9 with TRBJ2-7, with D hard to call. CDR3 size: 12 residues. Germline values: CDR1 SEHNR, CDR2 FQNEAQ (reference sequence). Trimming took 5 bases from V and 6 from J, leaving 11 bases between them. Here the CDR3 reads CASSERPGEQYF. Written as DNA, the CDR3 is TGTGCCAGCAGCGAGCGACCGGGCGAGCAGTACTTC. Based on the CDR3 plus reference TRBV7-9 and TRBJ2-7, the full variable domain is DTGVSQNPRHKITKRGQNVTFRCDPISEHNRLYWYRQTLGQGPEFLTYFQNEAQLEKSRLLSDRFSAERPKGSFSTLEIQRTEQGDSAMYLCASSERPGEQYFGPGTRLTVT.

The gene calls are TRBV6-1 and TRBJ1-4; TRBD1 matches at 8 bases. The CDR3 runs to 15 residues. Trimming removed 5 bases from V and 8 bases from J; junction bases left unmatched: 10. From germline, CDR1 is MNHNS and CDR2 SASEGT. As DNA, the CDR3 is TGTGCCAGCAGTTATACAGGGGGAGAAATCGAAAAACTGTTTTTT. Residues: CASSYTGGEIEKLFF.

This clonotype was seen a handful of times. The chain joins TRBV20-1 to TRBJ2-3; 13 nucleotides agree with TRBD2. This CDR3 region has 15 residues. V was pared by 6 bases and J by 2 bases, with 5 bases of the junction left unmatched. CDR1 and CDR2 from the germline V gene are DFQATT and SNEGSKA (reference sequence). The CDR3 loop is CSAPTSGGTTDTQYF. DNA of the CDR3: TGCAGTGCGCCGACTAGCGGGGGGACCACAGATACGCAGTATTTT.

The V and J genes are TRBV5-1 and TRBJ1-1; D is unclear. Germline assignment: CDR1 SGHRS and CDR2 YFSETQ. The CDR3 is 13 residues long. Trimming removed 0 bases from V and 5 bases from J, with 8 bases in between. DNA for the CDR3: TGCGCCAGCAGCTTGGTTACCGGGACTGAAGCTTTCTTT. Residues: CASSLVTGTEAFF.

V and J are TRBV6-1 and TRBJ2-1, with D unresolved. The germline V gene encodes CDR1 MNHNS and CDR2 SASEGT. V lost 5 bases to trimming and J lost 0 bases, with 17 bases between them. This CDR3 is built from 17 residues. The CDR3 DNA follows: TGTGCCAGCAGTCCACCCCGGCGGAACTACTCCTACAATGAGCAGTTCTTC. Its translation is CASSPPRRNYSYNEQFF.

Ten or more counts support this clonotype. J is TRBJ1-2 and V is TRBV11-1, with D possibly matching TRBD1 (5 bases). The CDR3 sequence is 15 residues long. The germline V gene has CDR1 SGHAT and CDR2 FQDESV (reference sequence). V dropped 3 bases and J dropped 2 bases, with 13 bases sitting between them. CDR3 bases: TGTGCCAGCAGCTTCAGAACAGGATCCAACTATGGCTACACCTTC. As protein: CASSFRTGSNYGYTF. Filled out from reference TRBV11-1 and TRBJ1-2, the complete variable domain reads EAEVAQSPRYKITEKSQAVAFWCDPISGHATLYWYRQILGQGPELLVQFQDESVVDDSQLPKDRFSAERLKGVDSTLKIQPAELGDSAMYLCASSFRTGSNYGYTFGSGTRLTVV.

The chain recombines TRBV2 with TRBJ2-5, with a weak D call TRBD2 (5 bases). Germline V lookup: CDR1 SNHLY, CDR2 FYNNEI. CDR3 length: 15 residues. Trimming stripped 0 bases from V and 7 bases from J, with 15 bases between. The CDR3 DNA reads as TGTGCCAGCAGTGAAGCCCAACTAGAACGGGGGACCCAGTACTTC. It is translated as CASSEAQLERGTQYF.

This clonotype was picked up many times. This rearrangement joins TRBV2 to TRBJ2-7; D is perhaps TRBD2 (5 bases). Germline CDR1 reads SNHLY; CDR2 reads FYNNEI. Between the trimmed V and J ends, which lost 7 bases and 2 bases, there was a span of 9 bases. The CDR3 length is 12 residues. CDR3: CASKAGPYEQYF. DNA of the CDR3: TGTGCCAGCAAGGCGGGCCCCTACGAGCAGTACTTC.

Many counts were recorded for this clonotype. V usage is TRBV20-1 and J usage is TRBJ2-3, with D perhaps being TRBD1 or TRBD2 (5 bases each). Germline CDR1 reads DFQATT; CDR2 reads SNEGSKA (reference sequence). The CDR3 sequence is 14 residues long. Trimming removed 5 bases from V and 1 base from J, with 13 bases in between. The CDR3 spells CSAPRGDGTDTQYF. In nucleotides, the CDR3 is TGCAGTGCTCCCAGAGGGGACGGCACAGATACGCAGTATTTT.